This is a list of T cell receptor beta chains from one sample in a study of breast tumors, draining lymph nodes, adjacent tissues. Using its own MiXCR run on the multiplex PCR reads, TCRdb lists one record per CDR3 protein. The sample includes 200,000 or so distinct CDR3 sequences, roughly 31% seen only once; the top ten take around 4.5%. Sequencing was carried out using axillary lymph node tissue. These TCRs come from a female donor with breast cancer. Some clones in this sample may be carry-over from other donors' samples. CDR3s include the opening cysteine and the closing phenylalanine or tryptophan. The order of the fields is CDR3 DNA, CDR3 protein, J gene, CDR3 length, D gene, V gene, clone size. The D gene is left open where the match is weak. Some rows have no size entry. The others give once, few or many, or a class for an expanded clone.

CDR3nt: TGTGCCAGCAGCCGAGGGGGGACCGGGCCCCAGCATTTT
CDR3aa: CASSRGGTGPQHF
j_gene: TRBJ1-5
len: 13
d_gene: NA
v_gene: TRBV3-1
abundance: NA

CDR3nt: TGTGCCAGCTCACCCGCACGTAACGAGCAGTACTTC
CDR3aa: CASSPARNEQYF
j_gene: TRBJ2-7
len: 12
d_gene: NA
v_gene: TRBV18
abundance: many

CDR3nt: TGTGCCAGCTCATCGGGACAGGGGTCGGAAACTGAAGCTTTCTTT
CDR3aa: CASSSGQGSETEAFF
j_gene: TRBJ1-1
len: 15
d_gene: TRBD1
v_gene: TRBV18
abundance: NA

CDR3nt: TGTGCCAGCAATCAACGGGGGGCGGAGGAGACCCAGTACTTC
CDR3aa: CASNQRGAEETQYF
j_gene: TRBJ2-5
len: 14
d_gene: NA
v_gene: TRBV6-6
abundance: many

CDR3nt: TGTGCCAGCAGTGAAGTTCGGGAGGGAGAGCAGTTCTTC
CDR3aa: CASSEVREGEQFF
j_gene: TRBJ2-1
len: 13
d_gene: TRBD2
v_gene: TRBV6-1
abundance: many

CDR3nt: TGTGCCAGCAGCTTACGTGGCGGATGGATCGGAGCCACGAAAGAGACCCAGTACTTC
CDR3aa: CASSLRGGWIGATKETQYF
j_gene: TRBJ2-5
len: 19
d_gene: NA
v_gene: TRBV11-2
abundance: many

CDR3nt: TGTGCCAGCAGTGCAGGGAGGGGGACAGATACGCAGTATTTT
CDR3aa: CASSAGRGTDTQYF
j_gene: TRBJ2-3
len: 14
d_gene: NA
v_gene: TRBV2
abundance: many

CDR3nt: TGTGCCACCAGTGACCTGGGACAGGGCACAGATACGCAGTATTTT
CDR3aa: CATSDLGQGTDTQYF
j_gene: TRBJ2-3
len: 15
d_gene: TRBD1
v_gene: TRBV24-1
abundance: NA

CDR3nt: TGCAGTGCTAGCCCTGGGCAGGTTGAAAAACTGTTTTTT
CDR3aa: CSASPGQVEKLFF
j_gene: TRBJ1-4
len: 13
d_gene: NA
v_gene: TRBV20-1
abundance: many

CDR3nt: TGTGCCAGCAGTTTTTCTAGCGGGAGCTACGAGCAGTACTTC
CDR3aa: CASSFSSGSYEQYF
j_gene: TRBJ2-7
len: 14
d_gene: TRBD2
v_gene: TRBV28
abundance: NA

CDR3nt: TGTGCCAGCAGCTTAGAGGTTGGGCATGAGCAGTTCTTC
CDR3aa: CASSLEVGHEQFF
j_gene: TRBJ2-1
len: 13
d_gene: NA
v_gene: TRBV13
abundance: many

CDR3nt: TGTGCCAGCAGCTTATCTAGTAGCCAAAACATTCAGTACTTC
CDR3aa: CASSLSSSQNIQYF
j_gene: TRBJ2-4
len: 14
d_gene: NA
v_gene: TRBV7-9
abundance: NA

CDR3nt: TGTGCCAGCAGCTTAGAACAGATCACAGATACGCAGTATTTT
CDR3aa: CASSLEQITDTQYF
j_gene: TRBJ2-3
len: 14
d_gene: NA
v_gene: TRBV7-6
abundance: many

CDR3nt: TGCAGTGCTAGATTTCATACGTCGGCGGGCAGGGGGAGTCAAGAGACCCAGTACTTC
CDR3aa: CSARFHTSAGRGSQETQYF
j_gene: TRBJ2-5
len: 19
d_gene: TRBD1
v_gene: TRBV20-1
abundance: NA

CDR3nt: TGTGCCAGCAGTACGGCCCCGTTAGCGGGTGCCTACAATGAGCAGTTCTTC
CDR3aa: CASSTAPLAGAYNEQFF
j_gene: TRBJ2-1
len: 17
d_gene: TRBD2
v_gene: TRBV6-5
abundance: few

CDR3nt: TGTGCCAGCAGTTTAGGGCAGTCGGTCAAAAACATTCAGTACTTC
CDR3aa: CASSLGQSVKNIQYF
j_gene: TRBJ2-4
len: 15
d_gene: NA
v_gene: TRBV12-3/TRBV12-4
abundance: few

CDR3nt: TGCAGTGCTAGGACCCCAGGGGCGCGGGAGACCCAGTACTTC
CDR3aa: CSARTPGARETQYF
j_gene: TRBJ2-5
len: 14
d_gene: NA
v_gene: TRBV20-1
abundance: many

CDR3nt: TGTGCCAGCACCCCGGGGACAGGCATCACCGGGGAGCTGTTTTTT
CDR3aa: CASTPGTGITGELFF
j_gene: TRBJ2-2
len: 15
d_gene: TRBD1
v_gene: TRBV12-3/TRBV12-4
abundance: many

CDR3nt: TGTGCCAGCAGCTCCGCATCTAGCGCGAGACGCCGGGAGCTGTTTTTT
CDR3aa: CASSSASSARRRELFF
j_gene: TRBJ2-2
len: 16
d_gene: NA
v_gene: TRBV11-2
abundance: NA

CDR3nt: TGTGCCAGCAGGACCACCAACGAGCAGTACTTC
CDR3aa: CASRTTNEQYF
j_gene: TRBJ2-7
len: 11
d_gene: NA
v_gene: TRBV6-6
abundance: many

CDR3nt: TGTGCCTGGAGACGCCATTCACCCCTCCACTTT
CDR3aa: CAWRRHSPLHF
j_gene: TRBJ1-6
len: 11
d_gene: NA
v_gene: TRBV30
abundance: many

CDR3nt: TGTGCCAGTAGTATTGCAGATACGCAGTATTTT
CDR3aa: CASSIADTQYF
j_gene: TRBJ2-3
len: 11
d_gene: NA
v_gene: TRBV19
abundance: many

CDR3nt: TGTGCCAGCAGTGAGGGAGTTATAGGAGGGGGCCGGGAAAAACTGTTTTTT
CDR3aa: CASSEGVIGGGREKLFF
j_gene: TRBJ1-4
len: 17
d_gene: TRBD1
v_gene: TRBV2
abundance: NA

CDR3nt: TGTGCCAGCTCACCCGGACAGGGTAGCACACCCCTCCACTTT
CDR3aa: CASSPGQGSTPLHF
j_gene: TRBJ1-6
len: 14
d_gene: TRBD1
v_gene: TRBV18
abundance: many

CDR3nt: TGTGCCAGCAGCGACCGGGACAGGTCTCCTAAATCTGGAAACACCATATATTTT
CDR3aa: CASSDRDRSPKSGNTIYF
j_gene: TRBJ1-3
len: 18
d_gene: TRBD1
v_gene: TRBV13
abundance: NA

CDR3nt: TGTGCCAGCAGTGAAGCGCGGGTGCCTGGCTACACCTTC
CDR3aa: CASSEARVPGYTF
j_gene: TRBJ1-2
len: 13
d_gene: NA
v_gene: TRBV2
abundance: many

CDR3nt: TGTGCCAGCAGCCCCAGACAGGGAGGTACCGGGGAGCTGTTTTTT
CDR3aa: CASSPRQGGTGELFF
j_gene: TRBJ2-2
len: 15
d_gene: NA
v_gene: TRBV6-6
abundance: many

CDR3nt: TGTGCCAGCAGTGAGGGGGGTAGCGGGACATTT
CDR3aa: CASSEGGSGTF
j_gene: TRBJ2-2
len: 11
d_gene: TRBD2
v_gene: TRBV2
abundance: few

CDR3nt: TGTGCCAGCAGCTCTCGACAGGGCGATCGGGCTTTCTTT
CDR3aa: CASSSRQGDRAFF
j_gene: TRBJ1-1
len: 13
d_gene: TRBD1
v_gene: TRBV7-3
abundance: few

CDR3nt: TGTGCCAGTAGTATCAGAGTCAGCTATGGCTACACCTTC
CDR3aa: CASSIRVSYGYTF
j_gene: TRBJ1-2
len: 13
d_gene: NA
v_gene: TRBV19
abundance: many

CDR3nt: TGTGCCATCAGTGATCCCCCATGGGCCGGGGCCAAGCCCACCGGGGAGCTGTTTTTT
CDR3aa: CAISDPPWAGAKPTGELFF
j_gene: TRBJ2-2
len: 19
d_gene: NA
v_gene: TRBV10-3
abundance: NA

CDR3nt: TGTGCCACCAGCAGAGCACTAGCGGGGAGCGAGCAGTACTTC
CDR3aa: CATSRALAGSEQYF
j_gene: TRBJ2-7
len: 14
d_gene: TRBD2
v_gene: TRBV15
abundance: many

CDR3nt: TGTGCCAGCAGTGGGAGCGGGTGGACTGGAAACACCATATATTTT
CDR3aa: CASSGSGWTGNTIYF
j_gene: TRBJ1-3
len: 15
d_gene: NA
v_gene: TRBV2
abundance: NA

CDR3nt: TGTGCCAGCAGCTTAGCTCTCGGCGGGGAGCTGTTTTTT
CDR3aa: CASSLALGGELFF
j_gene: TRBJ2-2
len: 13
d_gene: NA
v_gene: TRBV11-3
abundance: many

CDR3nt: TGTGCCATCAGCCCTTCGACAGGCCATCAGCCCCAGCATTTT
CDR3aa: CAISPSTGHQPQHF
j_gene: TRBJ1-5
len: 14
d_gene: NA
v_gene: TRBV10-3
abundance: many

CDR3nt: TGTGCCAGCAGAGGGGCTGGGGCCAACGTCCTGACTTTC
CDR3aa: CASRGAGANVLTF
j_gene: TRBJ2-6
len: 13
d_gene: NA
v_gene: TRBV3-1
abundance: many

CDR3nt: TGCGCCGGCAGCTTAGACAGATCCGAGCAGTATTTT
CDR3aa: CAGSLDRSEQYF
j_gene: TRBJ2-3
len: 12
d_gene: NA
v_gene: TRBV5-1
abundance: NA